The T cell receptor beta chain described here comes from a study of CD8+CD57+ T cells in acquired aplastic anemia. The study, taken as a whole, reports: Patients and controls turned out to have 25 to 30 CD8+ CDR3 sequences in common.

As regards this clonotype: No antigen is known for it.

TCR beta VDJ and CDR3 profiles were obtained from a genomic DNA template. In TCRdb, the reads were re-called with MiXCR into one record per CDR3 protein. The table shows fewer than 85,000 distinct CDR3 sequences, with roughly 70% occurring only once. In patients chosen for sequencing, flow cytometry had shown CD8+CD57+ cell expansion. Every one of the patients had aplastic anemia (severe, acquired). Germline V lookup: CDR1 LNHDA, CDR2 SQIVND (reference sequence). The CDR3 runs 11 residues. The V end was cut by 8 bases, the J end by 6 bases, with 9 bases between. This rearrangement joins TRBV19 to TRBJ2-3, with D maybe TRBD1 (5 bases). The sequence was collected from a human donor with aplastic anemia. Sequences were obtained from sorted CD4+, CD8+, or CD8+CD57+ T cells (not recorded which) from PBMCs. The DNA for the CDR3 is TGTGCCAGTTTGACAGCTGATACGCAGTATTTT. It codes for CASLTADTQYF.